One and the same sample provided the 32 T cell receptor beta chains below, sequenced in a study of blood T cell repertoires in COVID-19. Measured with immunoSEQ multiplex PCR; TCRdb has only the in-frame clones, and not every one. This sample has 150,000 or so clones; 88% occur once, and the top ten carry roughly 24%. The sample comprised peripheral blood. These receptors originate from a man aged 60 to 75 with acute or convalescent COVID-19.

In DNA, the CDR3 is TGTGCCAGCAGCCTTACAGGGGGAGAGACCCAGTACTTC. It translates to CASSLTGGETQYF. V is TRBV28 and J is TRBJ2-5, with 8 bases matching TRBD1. After removal of 6 bases from V and 4 bases from J, the junction contained 4 bases not matched to a gene. The germline V gene encodes CDR1 MDHEN and CDR2 SYDVKM. The CDR3 is 13 amino acids.

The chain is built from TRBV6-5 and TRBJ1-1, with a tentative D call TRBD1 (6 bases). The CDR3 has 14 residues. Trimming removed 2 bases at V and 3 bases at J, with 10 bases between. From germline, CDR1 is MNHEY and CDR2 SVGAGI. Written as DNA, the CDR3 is TGTGCCAGCAGTTACGGAGGGGGGGACACTGAAGCTTTCTTT. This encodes CASSYGGGDTEAFF.

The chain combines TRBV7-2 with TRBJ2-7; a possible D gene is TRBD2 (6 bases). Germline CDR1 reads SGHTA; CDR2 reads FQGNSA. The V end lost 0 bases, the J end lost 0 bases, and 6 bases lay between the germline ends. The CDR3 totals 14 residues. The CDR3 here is CASSLAGSSYEQYF. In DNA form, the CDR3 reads TGTGCCAGCAGCTTAGCCGGGAGCTCCTACGAGCAGTACTTC.

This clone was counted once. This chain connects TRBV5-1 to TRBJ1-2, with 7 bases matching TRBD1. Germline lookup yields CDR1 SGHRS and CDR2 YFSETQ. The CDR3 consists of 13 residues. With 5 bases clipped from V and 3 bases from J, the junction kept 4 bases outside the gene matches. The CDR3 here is CASRVGQDYGYTF. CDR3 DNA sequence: TGCGCCAGCAGGGTTGGACAGGACTATGGCTACACCTTC.

The CDR3 here is CSASPSGSNLGSDTQYF. CDR3 coding DNA: TGCAGTGCTAGTCCCAGCGGGAGTAATCTAGGCTCAGATACGCAGTATTTT. The V call is TRBV20-1, the J call TRBJ2-3; 8 nucleotides match TRBD2. The CDR3 has 17 residues. Trimming cost V 3 bases and J 4 bases; bases outside gene matches: 15. Germline V gene sequence: CDR1 DFQATT, CDR2 SNEGSKA (reference sequence).

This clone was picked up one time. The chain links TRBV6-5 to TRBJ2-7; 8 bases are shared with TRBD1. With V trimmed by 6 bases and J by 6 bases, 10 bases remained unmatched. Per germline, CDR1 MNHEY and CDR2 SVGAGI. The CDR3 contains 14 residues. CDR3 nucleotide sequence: TGTGCCAGCAGACGAACAGGGGGGTCTGGCGAGCAGTACTTC. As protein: CASRRTGGSGEQYF.

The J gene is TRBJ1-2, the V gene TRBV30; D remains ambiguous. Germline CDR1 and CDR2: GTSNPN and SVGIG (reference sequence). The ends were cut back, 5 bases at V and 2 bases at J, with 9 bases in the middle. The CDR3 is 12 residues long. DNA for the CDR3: TGTGCCTGGGCACTGAAGAACTATGGCTACACCTTC. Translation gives CAWALKNYGYTF.

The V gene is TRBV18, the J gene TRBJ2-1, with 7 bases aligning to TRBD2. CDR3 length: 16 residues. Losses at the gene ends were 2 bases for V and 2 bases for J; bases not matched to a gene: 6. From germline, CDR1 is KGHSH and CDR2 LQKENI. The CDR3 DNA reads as TGTGCCAGCTCACCAAGGCTAGCGGCAACCTACAATGAGCAGTTCTTC. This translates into CASSPRLAATYNEQFF.

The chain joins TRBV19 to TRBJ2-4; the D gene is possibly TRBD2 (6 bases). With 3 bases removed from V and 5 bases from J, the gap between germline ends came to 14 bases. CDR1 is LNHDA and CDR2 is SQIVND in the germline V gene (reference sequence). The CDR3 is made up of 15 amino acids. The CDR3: CASSIGGNGENIQYF. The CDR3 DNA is TGTGCCAGTAGTATCGGGGGTAATGGCGAAAACATTCAGTACTTC.

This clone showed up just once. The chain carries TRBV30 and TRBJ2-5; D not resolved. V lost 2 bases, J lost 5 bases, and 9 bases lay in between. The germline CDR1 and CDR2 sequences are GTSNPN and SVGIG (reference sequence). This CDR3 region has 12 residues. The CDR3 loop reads CAWSTVAETQYF. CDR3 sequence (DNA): TGTGCCTGGAGTACCGTCGCGGAGACCCAGTACTTC.

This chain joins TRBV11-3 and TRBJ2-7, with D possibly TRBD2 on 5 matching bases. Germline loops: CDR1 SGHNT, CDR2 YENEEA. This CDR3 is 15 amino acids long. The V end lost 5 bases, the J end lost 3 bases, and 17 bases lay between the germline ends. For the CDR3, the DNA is TGTGCCAGCAGCCATTACCAGACGGAGGTCTACGAGCAGTACTTC. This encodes CASSHYQTEVYEQYF. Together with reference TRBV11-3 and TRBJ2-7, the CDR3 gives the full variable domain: EAGVVQSPRYKIIEKKQPVAFWCNPISGHNTLYWYLQNLGQGPELLIRYENEEAVDDSQLPKDRFSAERLKGVDSTLKIQPAELGDSAVYLCASSHYQTEVYEQYFGPGTRLTVT.

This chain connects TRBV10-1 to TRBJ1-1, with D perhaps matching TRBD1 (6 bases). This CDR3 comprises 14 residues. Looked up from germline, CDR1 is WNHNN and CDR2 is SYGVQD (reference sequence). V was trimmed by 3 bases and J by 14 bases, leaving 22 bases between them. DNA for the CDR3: TGCGCCAGCAGTGAAAGACAGGTCCCGGCAGAAGGGTTCTTT. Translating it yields CASSERQVPAEGFF.

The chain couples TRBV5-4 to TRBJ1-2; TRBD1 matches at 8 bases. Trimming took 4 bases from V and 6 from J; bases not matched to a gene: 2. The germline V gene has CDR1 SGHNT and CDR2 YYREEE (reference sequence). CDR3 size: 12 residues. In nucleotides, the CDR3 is TGTGCCAGCAGCGAGGACAGGGATGGCTACACCTTC. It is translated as CASSEDRDGYTF.

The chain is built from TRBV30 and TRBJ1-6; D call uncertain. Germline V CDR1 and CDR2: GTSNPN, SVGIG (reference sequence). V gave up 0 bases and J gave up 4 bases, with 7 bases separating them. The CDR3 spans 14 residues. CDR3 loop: CAWSVQAYNSPLHF. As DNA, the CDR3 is TGTGCCTGGAGTGTGCAAGCTTATAATTCACCCCTCCACTTT.

The CDR3 here is CATSDWTGGPGANVLTF. CDR3 nucleotide sequence: TGTGCCACCAGTGACTGGACAGGGGGGCCCGGGGCCAACGTCCTGACTTTC. V and J are TRBV24-1 and TRBJ2-6; 10 nucleotides align to TRBD1. Germline lookup yields CDR1 KGHDR and CDR2 SFDVKD. The CDR3 length is 17 residues. J was trimmed by 4 bases and V by 4 bases; bases with no gene match: 6.

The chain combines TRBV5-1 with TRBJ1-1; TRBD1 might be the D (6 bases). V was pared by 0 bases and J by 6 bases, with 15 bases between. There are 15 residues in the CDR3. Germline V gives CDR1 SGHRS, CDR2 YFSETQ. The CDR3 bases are TGCGCCAGCAGCTTGGGGGGACAACCCGGGGCTGAAGCTTTCTTT. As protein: CASSLGGQPGAEAFF.

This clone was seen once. CDR3 sequence reads: CASSPDRVGYTF. In nucleotides, the CDR3 is TGTGCCAGCAGCCCGGACAGGGTCGGCTACACCTTC. This chain links TRBV5-8 with TRBJ1-2, with 8 bases aligning to TRBD1. The J segment lost 8 bases and the V segment lost 4 bases, leaving 4 bases of the junction unmatched. CDR3 length: 12 amino acids. Germline V gives CDR1 SGHTS, CDR2 YDEGEE.

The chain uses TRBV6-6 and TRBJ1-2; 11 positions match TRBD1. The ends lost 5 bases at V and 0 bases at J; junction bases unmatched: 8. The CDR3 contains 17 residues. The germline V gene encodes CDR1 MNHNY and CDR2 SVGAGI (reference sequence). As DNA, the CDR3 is TGTGCCAGCAGTCGCGGGACAGGGGGATTACCTAACTATGGCTACACCTTC. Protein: CASSRGTGGLPNYGYTF.

The CDR3 DNA reads TGCGCCAGCAGTGATCCTAGCGGGGGATTCGTGGATACGCAGTATTTT. Its protein product is CASSDPSGGFVDTQYF. The chain carries TRBV10-1 and TRBJ2-3, with 10 bases matching TRBD2. V trimming: 3 bases; J trimming: 6 bases; junction bases outside the gene matches: 9. The germline V gene encodes CDR1 WNHNN and CDR2 SYGVQD (reference sequence). The CDR3 covers 16 residues.

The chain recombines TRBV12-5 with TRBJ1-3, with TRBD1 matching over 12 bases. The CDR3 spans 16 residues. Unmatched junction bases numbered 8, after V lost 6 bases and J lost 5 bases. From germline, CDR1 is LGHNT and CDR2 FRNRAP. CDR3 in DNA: TGTGCTAGTGGACCCGGGACAGGGGGCGGGAGAAACACCATATATTTT. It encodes CASGPGTGGGRNTIYF.

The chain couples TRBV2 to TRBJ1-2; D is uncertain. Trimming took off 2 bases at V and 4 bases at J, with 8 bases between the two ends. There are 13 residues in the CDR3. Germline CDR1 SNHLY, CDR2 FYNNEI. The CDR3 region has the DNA TGTGCCAGCAGTGAAACGGGAACCTATGGCTACACCTTC. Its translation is CASSETGTYGYTF.

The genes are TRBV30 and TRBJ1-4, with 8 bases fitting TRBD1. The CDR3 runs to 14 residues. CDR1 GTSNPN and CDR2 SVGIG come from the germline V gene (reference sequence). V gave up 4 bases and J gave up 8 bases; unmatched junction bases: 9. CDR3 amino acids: CAWTLQGVREKLFF. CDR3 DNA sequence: TGTGCCTGGACCTTACAGGGGGTACGGGAAAAACTGTTTTTT.

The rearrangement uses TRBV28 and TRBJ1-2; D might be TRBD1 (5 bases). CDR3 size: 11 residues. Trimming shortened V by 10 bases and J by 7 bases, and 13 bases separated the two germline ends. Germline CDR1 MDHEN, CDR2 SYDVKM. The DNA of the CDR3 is TGTGCCACTATGGGGGGACTTGGCTACACCTTC. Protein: CATMGGLGYTF.

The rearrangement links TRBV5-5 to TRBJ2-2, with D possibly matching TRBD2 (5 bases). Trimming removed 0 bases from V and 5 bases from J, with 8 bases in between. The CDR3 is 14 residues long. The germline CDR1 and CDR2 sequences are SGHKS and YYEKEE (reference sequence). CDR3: CASSLAGITGELFF. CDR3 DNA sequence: TGTGCCAGCAGCTTGGCGGGGATTACCGGGGAGCTGTTTTTT.

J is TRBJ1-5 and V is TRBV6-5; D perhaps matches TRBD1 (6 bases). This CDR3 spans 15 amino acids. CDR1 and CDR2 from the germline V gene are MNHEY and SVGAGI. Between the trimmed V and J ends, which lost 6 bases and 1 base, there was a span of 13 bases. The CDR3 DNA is TGTGCCAGCAGCCCCTTCACAGGGAGCAATCAGCCCCAGCATTTT. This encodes CASSPFTGSNQPQHF.

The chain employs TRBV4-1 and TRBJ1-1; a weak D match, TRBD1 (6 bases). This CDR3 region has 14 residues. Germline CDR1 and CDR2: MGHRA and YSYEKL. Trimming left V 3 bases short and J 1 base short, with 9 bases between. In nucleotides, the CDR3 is TGCGCCAGCAGCCATGGGACACCGAACACTGAAGCTTTCTTT. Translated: CASSHGTPNTEAFF.

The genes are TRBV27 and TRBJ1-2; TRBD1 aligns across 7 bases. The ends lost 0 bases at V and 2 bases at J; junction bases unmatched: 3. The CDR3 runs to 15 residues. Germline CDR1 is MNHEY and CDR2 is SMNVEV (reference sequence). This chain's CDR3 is CASSLSGTANYGYTF. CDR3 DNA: TGTGCCAGCAGTTTATCTGGGACAGCAAACTATGGCTACACCTTC.

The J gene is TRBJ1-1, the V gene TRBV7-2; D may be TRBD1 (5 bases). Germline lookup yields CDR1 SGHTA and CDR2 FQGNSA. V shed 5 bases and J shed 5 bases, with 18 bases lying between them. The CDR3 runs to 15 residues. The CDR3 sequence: CASSQQAGLGTEAFF. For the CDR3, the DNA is TGTGCCAGCAGCCAACAGGCAGGTCTGGGAACTGAAGCTTTCTTT.

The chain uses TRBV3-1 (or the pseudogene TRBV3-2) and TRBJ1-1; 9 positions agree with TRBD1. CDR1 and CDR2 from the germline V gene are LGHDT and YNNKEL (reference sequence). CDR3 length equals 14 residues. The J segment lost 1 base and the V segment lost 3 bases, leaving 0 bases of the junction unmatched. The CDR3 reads CASSQTGGNTEAFF. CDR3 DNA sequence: TGTGCCAGCAGCCAGACAGGGGGGAACACTGAAGCTTTCTTT.

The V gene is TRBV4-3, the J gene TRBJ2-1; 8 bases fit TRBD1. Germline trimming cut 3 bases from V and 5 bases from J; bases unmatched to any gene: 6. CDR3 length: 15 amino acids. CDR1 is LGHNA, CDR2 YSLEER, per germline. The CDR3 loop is CASSHDRGSHNEQFF. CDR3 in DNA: TGCGCCAGCAGCCACGACAGGGGTTCCCACAATGAGCAGTTCTTC.

The CDR3 sequence is CASRRGRGMNEQYF. The CDR3 DNA reads TGTGCCAGCAGACGTGGGAGGGGTATGAACGAGCAGTACTTC. V gene TRBV27 combines with J gene TRBJ2-7, with TRBD2 identical over 7 bases. Germline loops: CDR1 MNHEY, CDR2 SMNVEV (reference sequence). J gave up 5 bases and V 6 bases, and 10 bases lay outside the gene matches. This CDR3 has 14 residues.

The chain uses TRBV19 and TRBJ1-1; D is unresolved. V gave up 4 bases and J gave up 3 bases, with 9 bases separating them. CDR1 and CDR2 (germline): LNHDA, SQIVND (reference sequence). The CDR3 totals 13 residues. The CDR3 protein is CASSKVRDTEAFF. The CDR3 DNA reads TGTGCCAGTAGTAAGGTCCGGGACACTGAAGCTTTCTTT.